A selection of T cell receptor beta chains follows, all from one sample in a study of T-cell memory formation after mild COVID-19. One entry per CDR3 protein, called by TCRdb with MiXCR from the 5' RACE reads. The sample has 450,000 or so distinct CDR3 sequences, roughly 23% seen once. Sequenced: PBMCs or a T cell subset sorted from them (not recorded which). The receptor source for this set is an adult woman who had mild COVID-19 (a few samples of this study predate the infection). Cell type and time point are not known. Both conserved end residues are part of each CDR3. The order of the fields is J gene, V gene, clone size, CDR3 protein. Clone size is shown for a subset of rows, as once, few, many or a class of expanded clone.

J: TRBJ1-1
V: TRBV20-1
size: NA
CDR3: CSARDSGQLMNTEAFF

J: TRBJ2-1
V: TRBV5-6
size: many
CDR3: CASSPVGAYNEQFF

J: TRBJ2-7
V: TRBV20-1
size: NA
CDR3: CSARRQGRTYEQYF

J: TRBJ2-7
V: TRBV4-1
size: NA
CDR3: CASSNLGGVFDSYEQYF

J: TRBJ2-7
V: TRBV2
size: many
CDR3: CASSTPAGVVHEQYF

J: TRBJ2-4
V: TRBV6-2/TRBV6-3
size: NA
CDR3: CASSYSEGGPKRIQYF

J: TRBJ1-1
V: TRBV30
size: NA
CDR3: CAWTSGTTAFF

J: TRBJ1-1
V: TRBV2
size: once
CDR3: CASRRQGVNTEAFF

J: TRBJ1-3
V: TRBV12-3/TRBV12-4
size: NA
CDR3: CASSLGAVSGNTIYF

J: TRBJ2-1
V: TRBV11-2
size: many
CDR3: CASSLDKGSYNEQFF

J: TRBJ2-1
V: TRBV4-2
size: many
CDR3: CASSPEDSFHNEQFF

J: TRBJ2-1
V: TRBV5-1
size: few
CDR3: CASSLEGDEQFF

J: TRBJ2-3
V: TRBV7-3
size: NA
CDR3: CASSLKGLSTDTQYF

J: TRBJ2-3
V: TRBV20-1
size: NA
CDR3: CSAIKTWGSGGDTQYF

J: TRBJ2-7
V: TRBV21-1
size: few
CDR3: CASSIRTGGDYEQYF

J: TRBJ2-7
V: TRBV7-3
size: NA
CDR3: CASSLLVSYEQYF

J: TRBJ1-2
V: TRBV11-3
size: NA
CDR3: CASGTDGYTF

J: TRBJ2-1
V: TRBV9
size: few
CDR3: CASSVLQGTYNEQFF

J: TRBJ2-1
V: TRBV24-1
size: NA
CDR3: CATSDPFGGGPNEQFF

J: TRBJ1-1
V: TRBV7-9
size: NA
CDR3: CASSLSQNTEAFF

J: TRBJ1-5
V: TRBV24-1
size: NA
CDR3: CATSSTDRPQHF

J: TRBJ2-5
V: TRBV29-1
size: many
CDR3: CSSWTSGEETQYF

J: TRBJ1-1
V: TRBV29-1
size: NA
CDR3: CSTYRAQSTEAFF

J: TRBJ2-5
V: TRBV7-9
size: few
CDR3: CASSLRLGAEETQYF

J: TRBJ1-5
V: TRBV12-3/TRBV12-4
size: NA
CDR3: CASSLWVDQPQHF

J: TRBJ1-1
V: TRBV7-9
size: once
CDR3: CASSLVGDPLNTEAFF

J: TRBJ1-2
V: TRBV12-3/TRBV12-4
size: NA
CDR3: CASSSDMEYGYTF

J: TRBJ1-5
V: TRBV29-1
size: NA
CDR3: CSVSFSGRDQPQHF

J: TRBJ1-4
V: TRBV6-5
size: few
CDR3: CASSYRDSPIEKLFF

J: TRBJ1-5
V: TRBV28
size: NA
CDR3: CASTGGNQPQHF